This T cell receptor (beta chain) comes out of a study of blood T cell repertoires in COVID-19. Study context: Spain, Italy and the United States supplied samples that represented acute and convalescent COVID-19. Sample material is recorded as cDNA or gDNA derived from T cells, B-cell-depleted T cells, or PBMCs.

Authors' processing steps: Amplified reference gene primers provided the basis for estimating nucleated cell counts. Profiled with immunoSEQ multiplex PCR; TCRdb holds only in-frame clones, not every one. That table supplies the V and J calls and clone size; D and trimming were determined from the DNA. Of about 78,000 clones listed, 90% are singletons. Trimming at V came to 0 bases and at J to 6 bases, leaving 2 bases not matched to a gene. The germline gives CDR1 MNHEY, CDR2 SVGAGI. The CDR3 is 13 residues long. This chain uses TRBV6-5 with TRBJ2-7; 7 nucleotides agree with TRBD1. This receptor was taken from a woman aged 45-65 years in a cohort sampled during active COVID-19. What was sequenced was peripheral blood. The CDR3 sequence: CASSYSSGGEQYF. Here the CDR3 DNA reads TGTGCCAGCAGTTACTCTTCAGGGGGCGAGCAGTACTTC.